A single TCR beta chain is shown here with its context. Reverse transcription of extracted RNA yielded cDNA, which provided the sequencing template. Some clones are missing from TCRdb's copy, which holds only in-frame ones; the method was immunoSEQ multiplex PCR. This table has roughly 250,000 clones, roughly two thirds appearing once. The sample originates from a study of CD8+ T cells in alopecia areata. Study background: Treatment of the treated patients consisted of oral tofacitinib, 5 to 10 mg twice daily. Patients took tofacitinib for 6 to 18 months, followed by 6 drug-free months.

The germline CDR1 and CDR2 sequences are SGHDT and YYEEEE. Trimming removed 0 bases from V and 11 bases from J, with 7 bases in between. The CDR3 covers 11 residues. This sample comprised CD4+ T cells sorted from blood, obtained at week 0. The clonotype originates from a human donor with alopecia areata. The rearrangement links TRBV5-6 to TRBJ2-3; D remains ambiguous. CDR3 DNA sequence: TGTGCCAGCAGCTTGGGGCCGGGGCAGTATTTT. Amino acid sequence: CASSLGPGQYF.